This T cell receptor beta chain emerged from a study of vaccination effects on CD4 cells after COVID-19. Study context: Post-vaccine sampling occurred a median 72 days after the second dose.

Note on this clone: No antigen is known for it.

Assay: immunoSEQ multiplex PCR; the TCRdb copy retains only in-frame clones and omits some. The sample holds approximately 28,000 clones; 55% to 85% are singletons and the top ten take about 10%. Using viral peptide pools, the ViraFEST assay grew out antigen-specific CD4+ T cells prior to sequencing. After less than twelve days in culture, the CD4+ T cells were isolated. It was two doses of either the BNT162b2 or mRNA-1273 vaccine that participants received. People in the vaccine group had not been infected with SARS-CoV-2 before, and their nucleocapsid antibodies were negative. CDR3 length: 13 amino acids. Germline V gene lookup returns CDR1 MGHRA and CDR2 YSYEKL. V dropped 1 base and J dropped 7 bases, with 8 bases sitting between them. Findings and limits, study-wide: Pronounced clonal contraction occurred in clones induced by infection and by vaccine late after vaccination. Early post-infection timepoints were absent, and convalescent patients were few.

The receptor comes from a human donor who received a COVID-19 vaccine. V and J are TRBV4-1 and TRBJ2-1, with D uncertain. The sequencing used CD4+ T cells from PBMCs cultured with HCoV-NL63 spike peptides, collected after COVID-19 vaccination. CDR3: CASSQVLVNEQFF. The CDR3, as DNA: TGCGCCAGCAGCCAAGTGTTGGTAAATGAGCAGTTCTTC.